This TCR beta chain appears in the sequencing data of a study of shared clonotypes between healthy human individuals (TCRdb year 2020). Looking at the study overall: Two women and a few men aged 18 to 49 years were included in the cohort. To increase sequencing depth and limit assay-specific biases, TCR repertoire library preparation and sequencing were carried out by different laboratories using diverse techniques. Each donor's leukapheresis produced roughly between about 0.9 and 9.5 billion PBMCs. Blood TCR repertoires of a handful of healthy adults were deeply sequenced to estimate repertoire size and the extent of clonotype sharing between individuals. For each donor, CD4 naive and CD4 memory were each run on three plates, CD8 naive on two plates, and CD8 memory on one plate.

Sequences MNHEY (CDR1) and SMNVEV (CDR2) are obtained from the germline V gene (reference sequence). V and J are truncated by 6 bases and 0 bases respectively, leaving an intervening sequence of 18 bases. Inclusive of the bounding cysteine and phenylalanine, the CDR3 is 16 residues long. Only the CDR3 region is kept as DNA, spanning 48 bases read in frame from base 1. About this clone itself: Its antigen has not been determined. No per-base quality is available; no much larger clone lies one base away.

What the research found in general, with its limitations: Rarefaction of sorted-subset datasets indicated incomplete sequencing despite the large sequencing depth. Sampling was restricted to blood, and TCR repertoires in tissues likely differ from the TCR repertoires found in blood. Pairwise subsampling indicated that sequencing depth was expected to affect the degree of clonotype sharing among donors. Across four donors, roughly 5.1% of naive CD4, 3% to 3.5% of naive CD8, under 2.5% of memory CD4, and 0.4% of memory CD8 clonotypes were shared. Higher generation probabilities were observed for clonotypes shared by all four sorted-subset donors than for non-shared clonotypes. Because the study included only a small number of donors, the genetic and exposure-history diversity represented was limited. Estimated clonotype richness was generally larger for naive than for memory subsets.

For the CD8 naive samples, CD45RO-negative cells were positively selected for CCR7, yielding a CD45RA+CCR7+ population from which TemRA cells were excluded. The donors were healthy, HIV-negative adults who had no recently reported acute infections or vaccinations. All donors were Caucasian adults living in Nashville, Tennessee, USA. Blood was collected by leukapheresis, and PBMCs were isolated by Ficoll-Histopaque density gradient centrifugation and then cryopreserved in liquid nitrogen vapor phase. Analytical flow cytometry was used to check the purity and quantity of every magnetically sorted T cell population. Each sorted fraction had its genomic DNA isolated and then quantified by UV absorbance on a Nanodrop 2000c. Using the deep immunoSEQ assay, multiplex PCR amplified TCR CDR3 regions from genomic DNA. For each cell subset, the extracted genomic DNA was distributed evenly across all wells of several immunoSEQ 96-well plates, and each plate served as one replicate. For sorted subsets, approximately 190 ng genomic DNA, equal to some 28,000 T cell genomes, was loaded into each replicate PCR. Purified libraries were measured with a Qubit 3.0 fluorometer, size-checked on a Bioanalyzer 2100, and measured again with the KAPA Library Quantification kit. Every immunoSEQ 96-well plate was sequenced on a separate single-read 150-cycle Illumina NextSeq 550 flow cell. The study's processing was this. Because the immunoSEQ output included only junctional sequences and no quality scores, the filtering could not be the same as the filtering used for full-length reads. To assign V/J genes and CDR3, sequences were annotated using PyIR, a Python wrapper for IgBLAST v1.9, with IMGT germline references. Reads were removed for weak V/J assignments (E-value above 1e-6), missing CDR3, stop codons, out-of-frame junctions, or ambiguous translated residues. V3J clonotypes were defined as sequences sharing the same inferred V gene, J gene, and CDR3 amino acid sequence. The percentage overlap between two repertoires was calculated by dividing the number of shared unique clonotypes by the size of the smaller repertoire. Richness of each repertoire was evaluated using RTK rarefaction, the Chao1 estimator, and Recon v2.1 estimates of unobserved clonotypes. OLGA was used to compute generation probabilities for all TCRbeta clonotypes that the gDNA method yielded from a handful of donors. TCRdb took over this immuneACCESS table, retaining in-frame rearrangements with V and J assigned. Such tables are incomplete; in checked studies, under half of the missing clones stem from an unresolved V gene, and the remainder is unexplained. V and J calls and clone size are as listed in that table; D and trimming were resolved from the DNA. The sample table holds roughly 2,000,000 clones, of which just under 95% were seen once. Together, the top ten hold about 1.7% of the sample.

The source is a man aged 18 to 29 in good health. Some clones in this sample may be carry-over from other donors' samples. Sequenced material: naive CD8+ T cells from PBMCs. Interpreted using the paper, the cell subset or site label stands for: CD45RA+CCR7+. The sequence is built from TRBV27 and TRBJ2-7; the D gene is tentatively TRBD1 or TRBD2, each matching 6 bases. The CDR3 protein is CASSPSRGPRSYEQYF. In nucleotide form, the sequence is TGTGCCAGCAGCCCATCCCGGGGGCCCCGCTCCTACGAGCAGTACTTC.